The clone carrying this T cell receptor (beta chain) was found a few times. The entry originates in a study of shared clonotypes between healthy human individuals. Background on the study: Used for every donor were three CD4 naive, three CD4 memory, two CD8 naive and one CD8 memory plate.

CDR1 and CDR2 from the germline V gene are SGDLS and YYNGEE. CDR3 length: 19 amino acids. With V trimmed by 0 bases and J by 0 bases, 13 bases remained unmatched. Clones were sequenced by immunoSEQ multiplex PCR, and TCRdb holds only the in-frame ones, with some missing. Seen here are roughly 1,500,000 clones, roughly 98.5% observed once, and the top ten hold 0.36%. The source is a man under 40 in good health. The gene calls are TRBV9 and TRBJ2-3; 7 bases are a match to TRBD1. Sequencing input: naive CD4+ T cells sorted from blood. Subset indicated: CD45RA+ positively selected. The CDR3 DNA sequence: TGTGCCAGCAGCGTAGAAGGGGGACAGACCATCGCTAGCACAGATACGCAGTATTTT. It translates to CASSVEGGQTIASTDTQYF.